What follows are 14 T cell receptor beta chains derived from one specimen sequenced in a study of cytomegalovirus exposure and HLA in healthy donors. Use of 60 Vbeta and 13 Jbeta primers characterized the PCR. Sequencing was performed with immunoSEQ multiplex PCR; in TCRdb, only in-frame clones are kept and a portion is missing. The top ten hold 5.5% to 7.5% of the sample, which has approximately 140,000 clones, over 60% seen once. Sequenced sample: PBMCs. These receptors all stem from a woman aged 55-75 years in good health and CMV-seronegative.

In DNA, the CDR3 is TGTGCCAGCAGTCAACTAGCGGGGAGGGCCTACGAGCAGTACTTC. Protein sequence: CASSQLAGRAYEQYF. The gene calls are TRBV6-6 and TRBJ2-7; 10 bases are shared with TRBD2. CDR1 is MNHNY, CDR2 SVGAGI, per germline (reference sequence). The V gene end was trimmed by 5 bases and the J gene end by 2 bases; junction bases not matched to a gene: 6. The CDR3 is 15 residues long.

The gene calls are TRBV5-4 and TRBJ2-7; 8 bases are shared with TRBD2. V dropped 4 bases and J dropped 1; count of bases not matched to a gene: 1. This CDR3 comprises 13 residues. Per germline, CDR1 SGHNT and CDR2 YYREEE (reference sequence). The CDR3 loop is CASSRGGSYEQYF. DNA of the CDR3: TGTGCCAGCAGCCGGGGGGGGTCCTACGAGCAGTACTTC.

In this sample, this clone turned up a few times. The chain joins TRBV18 to TRBJ1-2; unclear D gene. Deletions cut 4 bases from V and 6 bases from J, with 15 bases between. Germline V CDR1 and CDR2: KGHSH, LQKENI. The CDR3 length is 14 residues. The CDR3, as DNA: TGTGCCAGCTCACAATTAGACCTGGCGGATGGCTACACCTTC. Translating it yields CASSQLDLADGYTF. The variable domain in full, with the rest retrieved from reference TRBV18 and TRBJ1-2, is NAGVMQNPRHLVRRRGQEARLRCSPMKGHSHVYWYRQLPEEGLKFMVYLQKENIIDESGMPKERFSAEFPKEGPSILRIQQVVRGDSAAYFCASSQLDLADGYTFGSGTRLTVV.

The chain couples TRBV10-3 to TRBJ2-7; 8 positions agree with TRBD1. Trimming at V came to 3 bases and at J to 1 base, leaving 2 bases not matched to a gene. The CDR3 is 14 residues long. Germline CDR1 is ENHRY and CDR2 is SYGVKD. CDR3 nucleotides: TGTGCCATCAGTGACGGACAGGGATCCTACGAGCAGTACTTC. Translating it yields CAISDGQGSYEQYF.

This chain uses TRBV5-1 with TRBJ2-5; 8 positions agree with TRBD2. CDR1 and CDR2 from the germline V gene are SGHRS and YFSETQ. Unmatched junction bases numbered 5, after V lost 0 bases and J lost 1 base. There are 16 residues in the CDR3. The chain's CDR3 is CASSLAPGLAQETQYF. The CDR3 DNA sequence: TGCGCCAGCAGCTTGGCTCCTGGACTAGCCCAAGAGACCCAGTACTTC.

This clone came up once. This chain joins TRBV5-3 and TRBJ2-7, with 15 bases aligning to TRBD2. TRBV5-3 is annotated as an ORF whose role is uncertain. The J segment lost 4 bases and the V segment lost 4 bases, leaving 15 bases of the junction unmatched. CDR3 length: 19 residues. CDR3 region: CARSPWDSRTSGRGYEQYF. In nucleotides, the CDR3 is TGTGCCAGAAGCCCATGGGACAGTCGGACTAGCGGGAGGGGGTACGAGCAGTACTTC.

The chain employs TRBV19 and TRBJ1-1; D ambiguous. V was shortened by 1 base and J by 1 base, with 4 bases between the two germline ends. The CDR3 runs to 13 residues. The germline CDR1 and CDR2 sequences are LNHDA and SQIVND (reference sequence). For the CDR3, the DNA is TGTGCCAGTAGTATAGGACAGAACACTGAAGCTTTCTTT. Translated, it gives CASSIGQNTEAFF.

This sequence joins TRBV11-2 and TRBJ2-5, with 9 bases aligning to TRBD2. The CDR3 length is 17 residues. Germline V gives CDR1 SGHAT, CDR2 FQNNGV. The junction had 9 bases not matched to a gene; V was cut back by 2 bases and J by 2 bases. The CDR3 reads CASSLPQAGGPQETQYF. CDR3 nucleotides: TGTGCCAGCAGCTTACCACAAGCGGGAGGCCCACAAGAGACCCAGTACTTC.

The chain links TRBV6-5 to TRBJ1-1; tentative D call: TRBD1 (5 bases). The germline V and J ends were trimmed by 0 bases and 2 bases, with 13 bases remaining between them. The CDR3 runs 16 residues. Germline loops: CDR1 MNHEY, CDR2 SVGAGI. CDR3 bases: TGTGCCAGCAGTTACTCCGCGCGACAGATAAACACTGAAGCTTTCTTT. Translated, it gives CASSYSARQINTEAFF.

The chain is built from TRBV4-1 and TRBJ1-5, with a weak D call TRBD1 (5 bases). CDR3 length: 16 amino acids. Trimming cost V 0 bases and J 9 bases, with 18 bases left between them. Germline lookup yields CDR1 MGHRA and CDR2 YSYEKL. CDR3 in DNA: TGCGCCAGCAGCCAAGATAAAGGGGCAGTCCCCGGGCCCCAGCATTTT. It yields the protein CASSQDKGAVPGPQHF.

This clone appeared a few times. The chain links TRBV7-2 to TRBJ2-1, with 11 bases lining up with TRBD2. Germline V gives CDR1 SGHTA, CDR2 FQGNSA. Unmatched junction bases numbered 5, after V lost 2 bases and J lost 5 bases. This CDR3 contains 16 residues. DNA of the CDR3: TGTGCCAGCAGCTTATTAGGACTAGCGGGCCACAATGAGCAGTTCTTC. This codes for CASSLLGLAGHNEQFF. The full variable domain, rest sourced from reference TRBV7-2 and TRBJ2-1, is GAGVSQSPSNKVTEKGKDVELRCDPISGHTALYWYRQSLGQGLEFLIYFQGNSAPDKSGLPSDRFSAERTGGSVSTLTIQRTQQEDSAVYLCASSLLGLAGHNEQFFGPGTRLTVL.

The sample holds a few counts of this clone. The chain has TRBV13 and TRBJ2-7; 8 bases align to TRBD2. Losses at the gene ends were 2 bases for V and 4 bases for J; bases not matched to a gene: 10. Germline lookup yields CDR1 PRHDT and CDR2 FYEKMQ (reference sequence). The CDR3 sequence is 16 residues long. The CDR3 is CASSLSSAGARYEQYF. The CDR3 DNA sequence: TGTGCCAGCAGCTTAAGTTCAGCGGGAGCTCGGTACGAGCAGTACTTC.

As DNA, the CDR3 is TGTGCCAGCAGCGTAGCAGCGGGAGGGGAGATACGTCGCAATGAGCAGTTCTTC. It translates to CASSVAAGGEIRRNEQFF. The chain combines TRBV9 with TRBJ2-1; 10 nucleotides align to TRBD2. V shed 0 bases, J shed 6 bases, and the junction held 12 bases outside the gene matches. This CDR3 is 18 amino acids long. In germline, CDR1 is SGDLS, CDR2 YYNGEE. Combining the CDR3 with reference TRBV9 and TRBJ2-1 gives the whole variable domain DSGVTQTPKHLITATGQRVTLRCSPRSGDLSVYWYQQSLDQGLQFLIQYYNGEERAKGNILERFSAQQFPDLHSELNLSSLELGDSALYFCASSVAAGGEIRRNEQFFGPGTRLTVL.

This clone counts as medium-sized. The V call is TRBV12-5, the J call TRBJ2-3; the D is unclear. Germline V gene data show CDR1 as LGHNT and CDR2 as FRNRAP. This CDR3 region has 14 residues. Trimming took off 1 base at V and 1 base at J, with 6 bases between the two ends. CDR3 coding DNA: TGTGCTAGTGGTTTGGGGCTAGGCACAGATACGCAGTATTTT. This sequence encodes CASGLGLGTDTQYF.